The 17 T cell receptor beta chains below come from one sample, sequenced in a study of identical twins. TCRdb reprocessed the 5' RACE reads via MiXCR and lists one record per CDR3 protein. Here the sample spans roughly 770,000 distinct CDR3 sequences, 18% being singletons. The data also belong to a second study, concerning T cells expressing NK-cell markers.

Specimen: PBMCs. These receptors were taken from a young woman in good health.

The V and J genes are TRBV10-3 and TRBJ2-1; TRBD2 agrees at 8 bases. J was trimmed by 1 base and V by 10 bases; bases with no gene match: 15. The CDR3 has 17 amino acids. CDR1 is ENHRY, CDR2 SYGVKD, per germline. The CDR3 reads CATTRTGGRSSYNEQFF. The CDR3 bases are TGTGCCACAACCCGAACGGGCGGGAGGAGTTCCTACAATGAGCAGTTCTTC.

The gene calls are TRBV10-2 and TRBJ2-3; the match to TRBD2 covers 11 bases. The junction had 7 bases not matched to a gene; V was cut back by 4 bases and J by 4 bases. The CDR3 has 16 amino acids. Germline V gene lookup returns CDR1 WSHSY and CDR2 SAAADI. CDR3 region: CASSGLSGRAADTQYF. The CDR3, as DNA: TGCGCCAGCAGTGGGCTTAGCGGGAGGGCTGCAGATACGCAGTATTTT.

This clonotype has just a few counts. V usage is TRBV12-3 or TRBV12-4 and J usage is TRBJ2-7; the match to TRBD2 covers 11 bases. Losses at the gene ends were 7 bases for V and 5 bases for J; bases not matched to a gene: 10. There are 15 residues in the CDR3. CDR3 DNA sequence: TGTGCCAGCATCGATTTAGCGGGAGGGCGCGACGAGCAGTACTTC. Translating gives CASIDLAGGRDEQYF.

V is TRBV6-2 or TRBV6-3 and J is TRBJ2-7; unclear D gene. Per the germline V gene, CDR1 is MNHEY and CDR2 is SVGEGT. The V end lost 3 bases, the J end lost 0 bases, and 15 bases lay between the germline ends. This CDR3 has 16 amino acids. In DNA form, the CDR3 reads TGTGCCAGCAGTTATGGTCCAGGATCATACTCCTACGAGCAGTACTTC. Encoded protein: CASSYGPGSYSYEQYF.

This clonotype was seen only a few times. The genes are TRBV12-3 or TRBV12-4 and TRBJ2-7; no clear D. The CDR3 covers 14 residues. Trimming took off 6 bases at V and 4 bases at J, with 16 bases between the two ends. The CDR3 DNA follows: TGTGCCAGCAGCCCCCCTGGTGGTGGGTACGAGCAGTACTTC. It encodes CASSPPGGGYEQYF.

This chain uses TRBV27 with TRBJ2-1, with 12 bases matching TRBD2. The CDR3 is 16 amino acids. Per the germline V gene, CDR1 is MNHEY and CDR2 is SMNVEV (reference sequence). J was trimmed by 6 bases and V by 5 bases; bases with no gene match: 8. The CDR3 bases are TGTGCCAGCAGTATCCTAGCGGGAGGGGGGGGCAATGAGCAGTTCTTC. Its translation is CASSILAGGGGNEQFF.

This chain uses TRBV12-3 or TRBV12-4 with TRBJ2-7; TRBD1 or TRBD2 may be the D gene (5 bases each). The CDR3 length is 14 residues. V gave up 1 base and J gave up 5 bases, with 12 bases separating them. In DNA form, the CDR3 reads TGTGCCAGCAGTTTAGGAGGGGTGGGTGACGAGCAGTACTTC. Its protein is CASSLGGVGDEQYF.

The chain employs TRBV20-1 and TRBJ2-1; the D is unclear. The ends were cut back, 5 bases at V and 6 bases at J, with 8 bases in the middle. Germline V gene data show CDR1 as DFQATT and CDR2 as SNEGSKA (reference sequence). This CDR3 contains 11 residues. The CDR3 nucleotides read TGCAGTGCTGAGGATCGCAATGAGCAGTTCTTC. This translates into CSAEDRNEQFF.

The genes are TRBV12-3 or TRBV12-4 and TRBJ2-7, with D tentatively TRBD2 (6 bases). The CDR3 is 13 amino acids. V was cut by 6 bases and J by 3 bases, with 12 bases left in between. CDR3 residues: CASRGGRYYEQYF. The CDR3 DNA sequence: TGTGCCAGCAGGGGAGGACGGTACTACGAGCAGTACTTC.

This CDR3 reads CASRGRGGQETQYF. CDR3 nucleotide sequence: TGTGCCAGCAGAGGGCGGGGGGGCCAAGAGACCCAGTACTTC. The chain carries TRBV6-2 or TRBV6-3 and TRBJ2-5; 9 positions match TRBD2. Germline-derived CDR1 and CDR2 are MNHEY and SVGEGT. V shed 6 bases, J shed 1 base, and the junction held 3 bases outside the gene matches. The CDR3 runs to 14 residues.

This clonotype was seen a few times. The rearrangement joins TRBV27 to TRBJ1-2; 8 positions agree with TRBD1. Germline V gene sequence: CDR1 MNHEY, CDR2 SMNVEV (reference sequence). Trimming at V came to 2 bases and at J to 4 bases, leaving 9 bases not matched to a gene. The CDR3 contains 16 residues. CDR3: CASSLGPDRAPYGYTF. CDR3 bases: TGTGCCAGCAGTTTAGGTCCGGACAGGGCCCCCTATGGCTACACCTTC.

A few counts support this clonotype. This sequence joins TRBV5-1 and TRBJ2-5; 7 bases match TRBD1. Germline V gene data show CDR1 as SGHRS and CDR2 as YFSETQ. This CDR3 region has 13 residues. V shed 3 bases, J shed 5 bases, and the junction held 4 bases outside the gene matches. Here the CDR3 reads CASSSGQTETQYF. The CDR3 nucleotides are TGCGCCAGCAGCTCGGGACAGACGGAGACCCAGTACTTC.

The chain links TRBV5-1 to TRBJ2-2, with TRBD1 as a possible D gene (5 bases). Germline V lookup: CDR1 SGHRS, CDR2 YFSETQ. Trimming removed 4 bases from V and 7 bases from J, with 17 bases in between. This CDR3 has 15 residues. The CDR3 coding sequence is TGCGCCAGCAGCCTGGTGCAGGGATATGGCGGGGAGCTGTTTTTT. Amino acids: CASSLVQGYGGELFF.

This clonotype was seen only a few times. V and J are TRBV20-1 and TRBJ1-6; D may be TRBD1 (6 bases). The CDR3 contains 14 residues. Germline CDR1 DFQATT, CDR2 SNEGSKA (reference sequence). V lost 4 bases and J 9 bases, leaving 16 bases between the germline ends. The chain's CDR3 is CSAMSSGEVSPLHF. CDR3 DNA sequence: TGCAGTGCTATGTCCTCAGGGGAGGTTTCACCCCTCCACTTT.

The table lists this clonotype with a few counts. The chain combines TRBV12-3 or TRBV12-4 with TRBJ1-6; TRBD1 matches at 7 bases. The CDR3 is made up of 12 amino acids. Germline trimming cut 10 bases from V and 14 bases from J; bases unmatched to any gene: 11. As DNA, the CDR3 is TGTGCCACCAACGACAGGGAAGGGACCCTCCACTTT. This translates into CATNDREGTLHF.

The chain carries TRBV9 and TRBJ2-1, with TRBD2 matching over 13 bases. There are 14 residues in the CDR3. Trimming removed 6 bases from V and 7 bases from J; junction bases left unmatched: 4. Germline CDR1 is SGDLS and CDR2 is YYNGEE. CDR3: CASKLAGGPNEQFF. The CDR3 nucleotides read TGTGCCAGCAAACTAGCGGGGGGGCCTAATGAGCAGTTCTTC.

The chain links TRBV5-1 to TRBJ2-1; 7 positions match TRBD2. Germline CDR1 is SGHRS and CDR2 is YFSETQ. J lost 5 bases, V lost 4 bases, and 12 bases had no gene match. The CDR3 runs to 16 residues. In DNA form, the CDR3 reads TGCGCCAGCAGCCCCGGACAAAGCGGGAACGACAATGAGCAGTTCTTC. As protein: CASSPGQSGNDNEQFF.